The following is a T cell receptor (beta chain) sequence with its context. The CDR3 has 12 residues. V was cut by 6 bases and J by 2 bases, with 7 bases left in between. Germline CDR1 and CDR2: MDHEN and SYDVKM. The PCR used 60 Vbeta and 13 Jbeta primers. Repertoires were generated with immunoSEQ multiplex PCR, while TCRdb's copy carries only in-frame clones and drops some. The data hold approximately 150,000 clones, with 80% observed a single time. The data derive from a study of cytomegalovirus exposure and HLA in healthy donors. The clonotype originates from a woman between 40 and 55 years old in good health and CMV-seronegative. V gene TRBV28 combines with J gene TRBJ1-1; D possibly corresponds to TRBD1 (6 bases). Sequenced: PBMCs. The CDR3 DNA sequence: TGTGCCAGCAGGACAGGCAACACTGAAGCTTTCTTT. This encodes CASRTGNTEAFF.